This T cell receptor (beta chain) came from a study of vaccination and CD4 T cells after COVID-19. Study in general: Blood was drawn a median around 74 days post second dose, range 14 to 241.

Concerning this clonotype: Antigen unknown.

The treatment was: approximately nine-day PBMC culture with coronavirus spike peptide pools or control peptides (ViraFEST assay). Convalescent patients tested SARS-CoV-2 PCR positive from March to December 2020, before Alpha, Beta and Delta emerged. There are 14 residues in the CDR3. The ends were cut back, 0 bases at V and 8 bases at J, with 12 bases in the middle. The germline gives CDR1 SGHAT, CDR2 FQNNGV. Sequenced with the Oncomine TCR Beta short-read assay was DNA taken from cultured CD4+ T cells. The genomic DNA was obtained from cultured CD4+ T cells by extraction with the QIAamp micro DNA kit. MiXCR, applied by TCRdb to the PCR reads, yields one record per CDR3 protein. The sample holds 10,000 to 15,000 distinct CDR3 sequences, more than 40% seen once.

The sequence was collected from a human donor who had recovered from COVID-19. The chain recombines TRBV11-2 with TRBJ2-3; D is tentatively TRBD1 or TRBD2 (5 bases each). The source material was CD4+ T cells from blood, cultured in vitro. DNA for the CDR3: TGTGCCAGCAGCTTAGAAAGAGGGGTTGGTACGCAGTATTTT. It codes for CASSLERGVGTQYF.